This T cell receptor beta chain was recovered during a study of cytomegalovirus exposure and HLA in healthy donors. Study conclusions and caveats: HLA alleles showed associations with fewer than 20,000 TCR beta sequences in a later analysis, at a 0.05 false discovery rate.

Germline loops: CDR1 KGHSH, CDR2 LQKENI. This CDR3 contains 15 residues. V lost 3 bases and J lost 1, with 12 bases in between. In its sample, this clone was seen a few times. Its matching antigen is unknown. 60 Vbeta and 13 Jbeta primers were used in PCR. TCRdb's table, derived via immunoSEQ multiplex PCR, lists solely in-frame clones and lacks some. Among 150,000 to 250,000 clones listed, 79% were seen once. The clonotype was recovered from a woman aged 25-40 years in good health and CMV-seropositive. The chain is built from TRBV18 and TRBJ1-1; weak D call: TRBD1 (6 bases). Sequenced sample: PBMCs. CDR3 coding DNA: TGTGCCAGCTCACCCCTAACAGGGAAGAACACTGAAGCTTTCTTT. Translated: CASSPLTGKNTEAFF.